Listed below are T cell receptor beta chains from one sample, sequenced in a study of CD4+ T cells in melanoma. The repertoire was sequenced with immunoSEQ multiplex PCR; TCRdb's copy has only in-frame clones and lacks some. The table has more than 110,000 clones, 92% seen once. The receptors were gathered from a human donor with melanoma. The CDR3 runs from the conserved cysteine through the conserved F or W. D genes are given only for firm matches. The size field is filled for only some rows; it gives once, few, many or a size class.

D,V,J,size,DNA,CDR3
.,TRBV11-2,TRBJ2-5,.,TGTGCCAGCAGCTCCGGGACAAGGGGGACCCAGTACTTC,CASSSGTRGTQYF
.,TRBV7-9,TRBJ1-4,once,TGTGCCAGCGGCCCAAGGGGGATGGCTAATGAAAAACTGTTTTTT,CASGPRGMANEKLFF
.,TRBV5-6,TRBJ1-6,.,TGTGCCAGCAGCTTGCCTCCGGGGGGATCCTATAATTCACCCCTCCACTTT,CASSLPPGGSYNSPLHF
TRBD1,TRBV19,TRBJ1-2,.,TGTGCCAGTAGTATCGCCGGACAGGCAAACTATGGCTACACCTTC,CASSIAGQANYGYTF
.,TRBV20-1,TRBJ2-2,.,TGCAGTGTGTGGGTGTGGGGGGAGCTGTTTTTT,CSVWVWGELFF
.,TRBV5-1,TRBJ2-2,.,TGCGCCAGCAGCTTGCCGGGGAGTTCAAACACCGGGGAGCTGTTTTTT,CASSLPGSSNTGELFF
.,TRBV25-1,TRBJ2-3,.,TGTGCCAGCAGTGGCCTAGGGGGCACAGATACGCAGTATTTT,CASSGLGGTDTQYF
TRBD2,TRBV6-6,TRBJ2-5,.,TGTGCCAGCAGTGACTCGCGGGGGAGAGAGACCCAGTACTTC,CASSDSRGRETQYF
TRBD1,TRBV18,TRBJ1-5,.,TGTGCCAGTTCACCTGTAGAGTCAGGGGGCTATCAGCCCCAGCATTTT,CASSPVESGGYQPQHF
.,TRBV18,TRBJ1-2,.,TGTGCCAGCTCACCAAGACAAAATAACTATGGCTACACCTTC,CASSPRQNNYGYTF
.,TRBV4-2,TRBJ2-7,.,TGTGCCAGCAGCCCGTCCCAGGTCCAGCACTACGAGCAGTACTTC,CASSPSQVQHYEQYF
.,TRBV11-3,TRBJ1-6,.,TGTGCCAGCAGCTTAGTCCGGAATTCACCCCTCCACTTT,CASSLVRNSPLHF
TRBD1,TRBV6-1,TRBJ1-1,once,TGTGCCAGCACCACAGGGGTCACTGAAGCTTTCTTT,CASTTGVTEAFF
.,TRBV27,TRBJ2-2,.,TGTGCCAGCAGTTTAAACACCGGGGAGCTGTTTTTT,CASSLNTGELFF
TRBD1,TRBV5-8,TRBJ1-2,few,TGTGCCAGCAGCCGCTACGACAGGGCAGGGGGCTATGGCTACACCTTC,CASSRYDRAGGYGYTF
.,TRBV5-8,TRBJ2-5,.,TGTGCCAGCAGCTTGGAGGTTGAGACCCAGTACTTC,CASSLEVETQYF
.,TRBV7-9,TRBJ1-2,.,TGTGCCAGCAGCTTATGGGCGGGGAATGGCTACACCTTC,CASSLWAGNGYTF
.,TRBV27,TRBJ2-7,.,TGTGCCAGCAGTTTAAACTCCCAGGCCTACGAGCAGTACTTC,CASSLNSQAYEQYF
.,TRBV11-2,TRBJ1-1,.,TGTGCCAGCAGCTTAGATCCCCAACAGTACGGTGAAGCTTTCTTT,CASSLDPQQYGEAFF
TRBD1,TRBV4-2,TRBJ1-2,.,TGTGCCAGCAGCCAAACCCCGGGACAGAAGTACTATGGCTACACCTTC,CASSQTPGQKYYGYTF
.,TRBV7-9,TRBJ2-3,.,TGTGCCAGCAGCGTGGGTTCGAGCACAGATACGCAGTATTTT,CASSVGSSTDTQYF
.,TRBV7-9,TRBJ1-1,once,TGTGCCAGCAGCTTAGGACAGATGAACACTGAAGCTTTCTTT,CASSLGQMNTEAFF
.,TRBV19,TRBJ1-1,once,TGTGCCAGTAGTAGAACAGGGCAGAGGGCTGAAGCTTTCTTT,CASSRTGQRAEAFF
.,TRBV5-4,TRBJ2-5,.,TGTGCCAGCAGCTTCGGCCCCGTCGAGACCCAGTACTTC,CASSFGPVETQYF